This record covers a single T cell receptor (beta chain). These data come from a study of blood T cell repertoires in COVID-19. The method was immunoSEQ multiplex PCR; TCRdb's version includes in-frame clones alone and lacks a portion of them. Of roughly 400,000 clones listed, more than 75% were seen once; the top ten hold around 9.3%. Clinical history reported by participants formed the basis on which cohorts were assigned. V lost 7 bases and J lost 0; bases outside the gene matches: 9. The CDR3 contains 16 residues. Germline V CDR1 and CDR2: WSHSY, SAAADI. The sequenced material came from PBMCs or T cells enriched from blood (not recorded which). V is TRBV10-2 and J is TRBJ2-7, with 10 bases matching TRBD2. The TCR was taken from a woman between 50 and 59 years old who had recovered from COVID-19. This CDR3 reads CASKGQRGGVSYEQYF. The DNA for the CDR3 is TGCGCCAGCAAGGGACAGCGGGGGGGCGTCTCCTACGAGCAGTACTTC.